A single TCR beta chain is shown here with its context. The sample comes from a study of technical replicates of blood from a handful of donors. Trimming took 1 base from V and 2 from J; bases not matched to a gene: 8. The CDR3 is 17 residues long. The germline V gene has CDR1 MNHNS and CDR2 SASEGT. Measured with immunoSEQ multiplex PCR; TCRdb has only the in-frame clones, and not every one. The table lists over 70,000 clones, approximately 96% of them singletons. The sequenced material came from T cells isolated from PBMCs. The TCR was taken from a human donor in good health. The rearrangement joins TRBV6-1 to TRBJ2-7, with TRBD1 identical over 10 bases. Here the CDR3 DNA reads TGTGCCAGCAGTGAAGGGGTGGGCGGACAGGGGGCCTACGAGCAGTACTTC. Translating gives CASSEGVGGQGAYEQYF.